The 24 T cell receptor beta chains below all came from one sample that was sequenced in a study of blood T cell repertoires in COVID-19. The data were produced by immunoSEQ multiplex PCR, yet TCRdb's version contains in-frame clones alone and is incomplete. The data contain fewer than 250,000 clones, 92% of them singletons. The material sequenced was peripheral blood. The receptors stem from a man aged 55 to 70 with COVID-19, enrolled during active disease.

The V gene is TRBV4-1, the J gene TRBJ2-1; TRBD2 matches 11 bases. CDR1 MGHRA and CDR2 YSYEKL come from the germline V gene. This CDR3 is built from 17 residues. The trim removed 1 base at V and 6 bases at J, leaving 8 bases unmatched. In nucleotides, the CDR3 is TGCGCCAGCAGCCAAGCCACTAGCGGGAGACGAGGCAATGAGCAGTTCTTC. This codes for CASSQATSGRRGNEQFF.

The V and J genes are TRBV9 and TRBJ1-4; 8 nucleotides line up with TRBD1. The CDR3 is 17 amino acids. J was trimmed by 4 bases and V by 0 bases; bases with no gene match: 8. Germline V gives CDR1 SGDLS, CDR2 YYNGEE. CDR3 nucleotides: TGTGCCAGCAGCGTAGGGAACAGGGGGTCCTTTAATGAAAAACTGTTTTTT. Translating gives CASSVGNRGSFNEKLFF.

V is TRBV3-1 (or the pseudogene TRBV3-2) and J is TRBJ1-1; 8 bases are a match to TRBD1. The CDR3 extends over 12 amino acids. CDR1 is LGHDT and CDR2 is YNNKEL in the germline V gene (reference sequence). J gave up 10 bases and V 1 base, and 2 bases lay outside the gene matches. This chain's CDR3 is CASSQATGVAFF. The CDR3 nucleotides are TGTGCCAGCAGCCAAGCGACAGGGGTAGCTTTCTTT.

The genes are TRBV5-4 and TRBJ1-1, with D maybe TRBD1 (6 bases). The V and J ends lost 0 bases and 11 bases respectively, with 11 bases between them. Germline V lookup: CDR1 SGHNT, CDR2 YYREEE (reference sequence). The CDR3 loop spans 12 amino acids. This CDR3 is CASSLGEGEAFF. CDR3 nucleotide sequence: TGTGCCAGCAGCTTGGGGGAGGGGGAGGCTTTCTTT.

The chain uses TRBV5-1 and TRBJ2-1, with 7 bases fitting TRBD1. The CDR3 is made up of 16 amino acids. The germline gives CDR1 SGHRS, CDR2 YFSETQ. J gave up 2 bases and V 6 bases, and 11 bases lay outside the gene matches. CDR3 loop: CASTGGTGIPYNEQFF. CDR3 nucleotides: TGCGCCAGCACAGGGGGAACAGGGATACCCTACAATGAGCAGTTCTTC.

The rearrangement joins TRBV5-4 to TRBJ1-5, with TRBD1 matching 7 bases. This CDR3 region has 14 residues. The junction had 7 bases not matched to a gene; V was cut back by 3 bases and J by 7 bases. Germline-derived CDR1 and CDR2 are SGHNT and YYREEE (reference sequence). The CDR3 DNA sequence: TGTGCCAGCAGCTCGGACAGGTCGGACCAGCCCCAGCATTTT. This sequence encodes CASSSDRSDQPQHF.

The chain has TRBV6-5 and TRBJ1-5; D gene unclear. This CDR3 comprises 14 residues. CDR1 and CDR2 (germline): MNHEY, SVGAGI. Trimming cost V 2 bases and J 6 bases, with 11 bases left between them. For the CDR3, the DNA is TGTGCCAGCAGTTACCGGGTCTCGGGTCAGCCCCAGCATTTT. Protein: CASSYRVSGQPQHF.

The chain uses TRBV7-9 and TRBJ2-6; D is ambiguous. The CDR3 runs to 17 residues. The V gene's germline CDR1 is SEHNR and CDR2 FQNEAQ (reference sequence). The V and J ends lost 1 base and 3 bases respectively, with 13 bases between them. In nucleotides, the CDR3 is TGTGCCAGCAGCTTAGTTCCAGGCTTGGGTGGGGCCAACGTCCTGACTTTC. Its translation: CASSLVPGLGGANVLTF.

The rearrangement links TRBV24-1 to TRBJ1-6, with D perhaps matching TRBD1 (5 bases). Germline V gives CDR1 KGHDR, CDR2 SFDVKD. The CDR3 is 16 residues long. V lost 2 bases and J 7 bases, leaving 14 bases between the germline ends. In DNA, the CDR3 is TGTGCCACCAGTGATTCTAGATCGGGGGGAAATTCACCCCTCCACTTT. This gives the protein CATSDSRSGGNSPLHF.

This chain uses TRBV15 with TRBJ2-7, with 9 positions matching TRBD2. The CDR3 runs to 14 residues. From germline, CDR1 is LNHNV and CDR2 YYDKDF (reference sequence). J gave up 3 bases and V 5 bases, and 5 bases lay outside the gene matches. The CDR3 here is CATSSRTSDYEQYF. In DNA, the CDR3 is TGTGCCACCAGCTCGAGGACTAGCGACTACGAGCAGTACTTC. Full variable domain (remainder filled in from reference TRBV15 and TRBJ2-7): DAMVIQNPRYQVTQFGKPVTLSCSQTLNHNVMYWYQQKSSQAPKLLFHYYDKDFNNEADTPDNFQSRRPNTSFCFLDIRSPGLGDTAMYLCATSSRTSDYEQYFGPGTRLTVT.

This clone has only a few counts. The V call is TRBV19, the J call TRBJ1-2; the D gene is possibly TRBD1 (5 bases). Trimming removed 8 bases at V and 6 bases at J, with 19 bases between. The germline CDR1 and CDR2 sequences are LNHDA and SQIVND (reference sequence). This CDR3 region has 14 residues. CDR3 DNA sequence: TGTGCCAGTCGCAATGGGTGGCAGGGAAATGGCTACACCTTC. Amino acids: CASRNGWQGNGYTF.

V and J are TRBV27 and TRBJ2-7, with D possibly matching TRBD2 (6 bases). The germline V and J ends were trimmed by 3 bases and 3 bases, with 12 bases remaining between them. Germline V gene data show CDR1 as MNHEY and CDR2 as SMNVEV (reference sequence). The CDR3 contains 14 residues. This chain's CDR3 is CASSLLGGNYEQYF. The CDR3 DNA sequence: TGTGCCAGCAGTTTGTTGGGGGGAAACTACGAGCAGTACTTC.

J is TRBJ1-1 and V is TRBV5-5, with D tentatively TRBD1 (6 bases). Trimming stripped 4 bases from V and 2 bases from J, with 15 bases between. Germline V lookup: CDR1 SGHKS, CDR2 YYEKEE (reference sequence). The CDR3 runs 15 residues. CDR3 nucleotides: TGTGCCAGCAGCGGCGGCCCGGGACAAAACACTGAAGCTTTCTTT. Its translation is CASSGGPGQNTEAFF.

The CDR3 nucleotides are TGTGCCAGCAGTTCCATACCAGGGAATTCACCCCTCCACTTT. The encoded protein is CASSSIPGNSPLHF. The J gene is TRBJ1-6, the V gene TRBV6-5, with a weak D call TRBD1 (5 bases). This CDR3 comprises 14 residues. V was clipped by 4 bases and J by 7 bases, with 11 bases between them. Germline-derived CDR1 and CDR2 are MNHEY and SVGAGI.

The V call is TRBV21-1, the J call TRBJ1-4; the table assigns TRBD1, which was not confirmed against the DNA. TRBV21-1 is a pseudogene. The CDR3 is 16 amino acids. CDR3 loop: CASSKGMDRVHEKLFF. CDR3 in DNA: TGTGCCAGCAGCAAAGGGATGGACAGGGTGCATGAAAAACTGTTTTTT.

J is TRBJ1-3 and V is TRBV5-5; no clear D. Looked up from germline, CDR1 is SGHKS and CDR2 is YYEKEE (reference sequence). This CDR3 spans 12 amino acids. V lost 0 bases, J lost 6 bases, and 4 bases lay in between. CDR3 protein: CASSLALNTIYF. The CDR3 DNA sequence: TGTGCCAGCAGCTTGGCCTTAAACACCATATATTTT.

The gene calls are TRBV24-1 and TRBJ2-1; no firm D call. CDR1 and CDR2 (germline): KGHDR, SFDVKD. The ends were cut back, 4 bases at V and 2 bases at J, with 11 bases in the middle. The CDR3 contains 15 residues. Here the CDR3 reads CATSDPRSTYNEQFF. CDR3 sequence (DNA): TGTGCCACCAGTGACCCCCGGTCGACCTACAATGAGCAGTTCTTC.

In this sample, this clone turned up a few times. CDR3 DNA sequence: TGTGCCAGCTCACCACCGGGACAGGGGCGGCCCTACGAGCAGTACTTC. As protein: CASSPPGQGRPYEQYF. The chain couples TRBV18 to TRBJ2-7; 10 nucleotides match TRBD1. Germline V gene sequence: CDR1 KGHSH, CDR2 LQKENI. This CDR3 region has 16 residues. V lost 0 bases to trimming and J lost 2 bases; unmatched junction nucleotides: 4. Complete variable domain (other parts from reference TRBV18 and TRBJ2-7): NAGVMQNPRHLVRRRGQEARLRCSPMKGHSHVYWYRQLPEEGLKFMVYLQKENIIDESGMPKERFSAEFPKEGPSILRIQQVVRGDSAAYFCASSPPGQGRPYEQYFGPGTRLTVT.

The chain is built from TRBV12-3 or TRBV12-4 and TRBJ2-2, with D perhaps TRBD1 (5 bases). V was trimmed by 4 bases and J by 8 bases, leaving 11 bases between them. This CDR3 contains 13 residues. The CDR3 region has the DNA TGTGCCAGCAGTTGGACCCGGACAGGGGAGCTGTTTTTT. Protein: CASSWTRTGELFF.

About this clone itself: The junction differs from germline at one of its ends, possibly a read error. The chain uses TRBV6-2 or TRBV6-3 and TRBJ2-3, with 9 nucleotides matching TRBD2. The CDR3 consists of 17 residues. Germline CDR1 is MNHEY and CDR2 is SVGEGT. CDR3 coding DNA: TGTGCCAGCAGTGACTCTCCTTCCGAGCGGGAGGAGGATACGCAGTATTTT. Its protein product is CASSDSPSEREEDTQYF.

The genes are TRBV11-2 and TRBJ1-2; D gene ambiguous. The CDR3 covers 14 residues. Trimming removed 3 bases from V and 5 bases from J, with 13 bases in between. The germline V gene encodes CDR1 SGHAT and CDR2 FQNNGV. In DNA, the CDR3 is TGTGCCAGCAGCTTGGAACAGCAGATTTATGGCTACACCTTC. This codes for CASSLEQQIYGYTF.

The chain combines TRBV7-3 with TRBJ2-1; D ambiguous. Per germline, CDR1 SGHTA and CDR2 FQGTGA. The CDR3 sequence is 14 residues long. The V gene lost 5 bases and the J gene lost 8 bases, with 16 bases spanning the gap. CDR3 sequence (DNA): TGTGCCAGCAGCCCCAACCTACCGTTCCATGAGCAGTTCTTC. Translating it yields CASSPNLPFHEQFF.

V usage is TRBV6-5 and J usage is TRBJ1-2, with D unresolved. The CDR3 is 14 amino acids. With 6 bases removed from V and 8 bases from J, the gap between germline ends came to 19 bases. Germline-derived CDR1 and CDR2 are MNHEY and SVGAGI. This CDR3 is CASSLTPAPSGYTF. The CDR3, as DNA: TGTGCCAGCAGCCTGACACCCGCCCCCTCCGGCTACACCTTC.

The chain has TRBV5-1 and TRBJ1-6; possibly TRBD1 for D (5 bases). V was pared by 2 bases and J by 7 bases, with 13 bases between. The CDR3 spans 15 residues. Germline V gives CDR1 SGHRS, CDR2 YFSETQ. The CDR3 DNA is TGCGCCAGCAGCTTCGGGGGACTATCAAATTCACCCCTCCACTTT. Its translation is CASSFGGLSNSPLHF.